Below are 29 T cell receptor beta chains sequenced from a single sample in a study of T cell changes during pregnancy in multiple sclerosis. Some clones are missing from TCRdb's copy, which holds only in-frame ones; the method was immunoSEQ multiplex PCR. The sample holds roughly 38,000 clones, 85% to 95% seen once. Sample: CD4+ T cells from peripheral blood mononuclear cells, taken in the third trimester of pregnancy. Source of these receptors: a female donor with multiple sclerosis, enrolled in a pregnancy study.

The chain has TRBV11-2 and TRBJ2-5, with a tentative D call TRBD2 (6 bases). Deletions cut 2 bases from V and 4 bases from J, with 17 bases between. Per the germline V gene, CDR1 is SGHAT and CDR2 is FQNNGV. CDR3 length equals 16 residues. The CDR3 nucleotides read TGTGCCAGCAGCTTAACCCGATCCGGGACTCTAGAGACCCAGTACTTC. Translated, it gives CASSLTRSGTLETQYF.

This sequence joins TRBV13 and TRBJ2-5; D may be TRBD1 (6 bases). The ends were cut back, 5 bases at V and 0 bases at J, with 16 bases in the middle. The CDR3 contains 16 residues. Germline CDR1 and CDR2: PRHDT and FYEKMQ (reference sequence). Here the CDR3 DNA reads TGTGCCAGCAGCCCCCCTGGGGGCGTAAACCAAGAGACCCAGTACTTC. It codes for CASSPPGGVNQETQYF.

The chain employs TRBV2 and TRBJ2-1; D remains unclear. The ends were cut back, 5 bases at V and 6 bases at J, with 8 bases in the middle. CDR1 and CDR2 (germline): SNHLY, FYNNEI. There are 12 residues in the CDR3. This CDR3 reads CASSIALNEQFF. As DNA, the CDR3 is TGTGCCAGCAGTATAGCCCTCAATGAGCAGTTCTTC.

The V call is TRBV19, the J call TRBJ1-3, with D unresolved. The ends were cut back, 3 bases at V and 0 bases at J, with 9 bases in the middle. The CDR3 length is 15 residues. Germline-derived CDR1 and CDR2 are LNHDA and SQIVND (reference sequence). Here the CDR3 DNA reads TGTGCCAGTAGTATTTTACAGATCTCTGGAAACACCATATATTTT. Translation: CASSILQISGNTIYF. Full variable domain (rest looked up from reference TRBV19 and TRBJ1-3): DGGITQSPKYLFRKEGQNVTLSCEQNLNHDAMYWYRQDPGQGLRLIYYSQIVNDFQKGDIAEGYSVSREKKESFPLTVTSAQKNPTAFYLCASSILQISGNTIYFGEGSWLTVV.

This chain links TRBV30 with TRBJ2-7; D is perhaps TRBD1 (6 bases). Germline CDR1 is GTSNPN and CDR2 is SVGIG (reference sequence). The CDR3 covers 13 residues. V dropped 5 bases and J dropped 1 base, with 12 bases sitting between them. For the CDR3, the DNA is TGTGCCTGGGCCCGACAGGAGTCCTACGAGCAGTACTTC. This encodes CAWARQESYEQYF.

The count of this clone is one. This chain joins TRBV29-1 and TRBJ2-3; no definite D call. V was trimmed by 7 bases and J by 2 bases, leaving 22 bases between them. This CDR3 is 16 amino acids long. Germline CDR1 and CDR2: SQVTM and ANQGSEA. This chain's CDR3 is CSAQAGSRGATDTQYF. CDR3 nucleotide sequence: TGCAGCGCTCAAGCCGGGTCGAGAGGCGCCACAGATACGCAGTATTTT.

J is TRBJ2-3 and V is TRBV2; 13 positions agree with TRBD2. Germline V lookup: CDR1 SNHLY, CDR2 FYNNEI. CDR3 length: 14 residues. Trimming at V came to 6 bases and at J to 6 bases, leaving 3 bases not matched to a gene. CDR3 amino acids: CASRLAGGRDTQYF. The CDR3 nucleotides read TGTGCCAGCAGACTAGCGGGAGGGCGTGATACGCAGTATTTT.

The gene calls are TRBV5-4 and TRBJ1-3; 7 bases are shared with TRBD1. The CDR3 is 13 amino acids. The germline CDR1 and CDR2 sequences are SGHNT and YYREEE (reference sequence). The trim removed 4 bases at V and 4 bases at J, leaving 2 bases unmatched. This chain's CDR3 is CASSLDRGNTIYF. CDR3 bases: TGTGCCAGCAGCCTGGACAGGGGAAACACCATATATTTT.

This clone showed up just once. This chain links TRBV5-1 with TRBJ2-5; 8 nucleotides agree with TRBD2. The germline CDR1 and CDR2 sequences are SGHRS and YFSETQ. J lost 1 base, V lost 4 bases, and 12 bases had no gene match. The CDR3 consists of 17 residues. CDR3 protein: CASSLGQGLAFQETQYF. The CDR3 DNA reads as TGCGCCAGCAGCCTTGGACAAGGACTAGCCTTCCAAGAGACCCAGTACTTC.

The chain couples TRBV18 to TRBJ2-3, with 9 bases matching TRBD1. Germline CDR1 KGHSH, CDR2 LQKENI. The CDR3 has 18 amino acids. Germline trimming cut 6 bases from V and 1 base from J; bases unmatched to any gene: 14. This chain's CDR3 is CASSLQGQGSAGTDTQYF. In DNA, the CDR3 is TGTGCCAGCTCCCTTCAGGGACAGGGCTCAGCCGGCACAGATACGCAGTATTTT.

The sample holds one count of this clone. This chain links TRBV25-1 with TRBJ1-2; D not certain. V was pared by 8 bases and J by 7 bases, with 11 bases between. Germline lookup yields CDR1 MGHDK and CDR2 SYGVNS. The length of the CDR3 is 11 residues. In DNA form, the CDR3 reads TGTGCCAGCGGGTCAGGACTTGGCTACACCTTC. Its translation: CASGSGLGYTF.

J is TRBJ2-1 and V is TRBV19; D gene ambiguous. This CDR3 spans 12 amino acids. Germline V gene data show CDR1 as LNHDA and CDR2 as SQIVND (reference sequence). Between the trimmed V and J ends, which lost 0 bases and 7 bases, there was a span of 4 bases. The CDR3 sequence: CASSIEENEQFF. CDR3 nucleotides: TGTGCCAGTAGTATAGAGGAGAATGAGCAGTTCTTC.

The chain uses TRBV2 and TRBJ1-3; 7 positions agree with TRBD1. V was pared by 4 bases and J by 0 bases, with 9 bases of the junction left unmatched. CDR3 size: 17 residues. Germline V lookup: CDR1 SNHLY, CDR2 FYNNEI. CDR3 in DNA: TGTGCCAGCAGTGCAAGACAGGGAGTGAGCTCTGGAAACACCATATATTTT. Encoded protein: CASSARQGVSSGNTIYF.

The chain is built from TRBV7-8 and TRBJ1-5, with D possibly matching TRBD1 (6 bases). From germline, CDR1 is SGHVS and CDR2 FQNEAQ. V was shortened by 5 bases and J by 2 bases, with 19 bases between the two germline ends. CDR3 size: 17 residues. CDR3 sequence: CASSLSSGVGRNQPQHF. DNA for the CDR3: TGTGCCAGCAGCCTTAGTTCAGGGGTAGGGCGCAATCAGCCCCAGCATTTT. Looking up the rest from reference TRBV7-8 and TRBJ1-5 gives the full variable domain: GAGVSQSPRYKVAKRGQDVALRCDPISGHVSLFWYQQALGQGPEFLTYFQNEAQLDKSGLPSDRFFAERPEGSVSTLKIQRTQQEDSAVYLCASSLSSGVGRNQPQHFGDGTRLSIL.

This sequence joins TRBV4-2 and TRBJ2-5; a weak D match, TRBD1 (5 bases). The DNA matches TRBJ2-7 better at its end, which makes the J call doubtful. This CDR3 contains 15 residues. CDR1 is LGHNA and CDR2 is YNFKEQ in the germline V gene. The CDR3 loop is CASSQDTGYSYEQYF. CDR3 nucleotides: TGTGCCAGCAGCCAAGATACAGGCTACTCCTACGAGCAGTACTTC.

The gene calls are TRBV7-2 and TRBJ2-2; TRBD2 agrees at 10 bases. Looked up from germline, CDR1 is SGHTA and CDR2 is FQGNSA. CDR3 length: 15 amino acids. V shed 2 bases, J shed 3 bases, and the junction held 0 bases outside the gene matches. CDR3 sequence reads: CASSLSGGDTGELFF. CDR3 bases: TGTGCCAGCAGCTTAAGCGGGGGGGACACCGGGGAGCTGTTTTTT. Combining the CDR3 with reference TRBV7-2 and TRBJ2-2 gives the whole variable domain GAGVSQSPSNKVTEKGKDVELRCDPISGHTALYWYRQSLGQGLEFLIYFQGNSAPDKSGLPSDRFSAERTGGSVSTLTIQRTQQEDSAVYLCASSLSGGDTGELFFGEGSRLTVL.

J is TRBJ1-6 and V is TRBV19, with no clear D. In germline, CDR1 is LNHDA, CDR2 SQIVND (reference sequence). CDR3 length equals 14 residues. Trimming shortened V by 7 bases and J by 5 bases, and 12 bases separated the two germline ends. CDR3 in DNA: TGTGCCAGTAAGAGTGAGTCCCATAATTCACCCCTCCACTTT. It codes for CASKSESHNSPLHF.

This chain links TRBV4-1 with TRBJ1-4, with D perhaps TRBD1 (5 bases). The CDR3 totals 18 residues. The ends were cut back, 0 bases at V and 7 bases at J, with 21 bases in the middle. Germline V gene sequence: CDR1 MGHRA, CDR2 YSYEKL. CDR3 residues: CASSQEAGPLLSSEKLFF. The CDR3 DNA is TGCGCCAGCAGCCAAGAAGCGGGGCCCTTGCTGAGTAGTGAAAAACTGTTTTTT.

The chain couples TRBV6-6 to TRBJ2-1; 7 bases align to TRBD1. The V and J ends lost 7 bases and 9 bases, in that order; junction bases with no gene match: 15. The V gene's germline CDR1 is MNHNY and CDR2 SVGAGI (reference sequence). The CDR3 loop spans 15 amino acids. For the CDR3, the DNA is TGTGCCAGCATGGATGAGGACAGGCTGTCCGGTGAGCAGTTCTTC. This gives the protein CASMDEDRLSGEQFF.

The genes are TRBV18 and TRBJ2-7; weak D call: TRBD2 (5 bases). Germline V gene lookup returns CDR1 KGHSH and CDR2 LQKENI. Trimming removed 3 bases at V and 7 bases at J, with 13 bases between. CDR3 length: 13 residues. The DNA for the CDR3 is TGTGCCAGCTCACCTCGAGGGTTGGAAGAGCAGTACTTC. As protein: CASSPRGLEEQYF. Complete variable domain (other parts from reference TRBV18 and TRBJ2-7): NAGVMQNPRHLVRRRGQEARLRCSPMKGHSHVYWYRQLPEEGLKFMVYLQKENIIDESGMPKERFSAEFPKEGPSILRIQQVVRGDSAAYFCASSPRGLEEQYFGPGTRLTVT.

The genes are TRBV6-1 and TRBJ1-1, with TRBD1 matching over 8 bases. CDR1 and CDR2 (germline): MNHNS, SASEGT. This CDR3 is built from 13 residues. V was pared by 6 bases and J by 4 bases, with 4 bases of the junction left unmatched. CDR3 sequence: CASRGQVGTEAFF. The CDR3 bases are TGTGCCAGCAGGGGACAGGTGGGCACTGAAGCTTTCTTT.

The rearrangement uses TRBV19 and TRBJ2-1, with TRBD2 matching 11 bases. V trimming: 1 base; J trimming: 2 bases; junction bases outside the gene matches: 7. Germline CDR1 LNHDA, CDR2 SQIVND (reference sequence). There are 18 residues in the CDR3. CDR3 protein: CASSIVGGLAETYNEQFF. CDR3 bases: TGTGCCAGTAGTATAGTGGGGGGACTAGCGGAGACCTACAATGAGCAGTTCTTC.

The gene calls are TRBV20-1 and TRBJ2-5; TRBD1 is a possible D gene (5 bases). The CDR3 consists of 11 residues. CDR1 is DFQATT, CDR2 SNEGSKA, per germline (reference sequence). V lost 0 bases to trimming and J lost 7 bases, with 6 bases between them. This CDR3 reads CSARETVTQYF. CDR3 in DNA: TGCAGTGCTAGAGAGACAGTGACCCAGTACTTC.

This chain connects TRBV28 to TRBJ1-4; no definite D call. V dropped 3 bases and J dropped 16 bases, with 18 bases sitting between them. This CDR3 region has 13 residues. Germline V gene data show CDR1 as MDHEN and CDR2 as SYDVKM. CDR3 nucleotide sequence: TGTGCCAGCAGTTTGGAGGCAGGAGGAAATCGGTTTTTT. This encodes CASSLEAGGNRFF.

This chain links TRBV10-3 with TRBJ2-1; 9 bases align to TRBD2. Germline V gene sequence: CDR1 ENHRY, CDR2 SYGVKD. The V segment lost 0 bases and the J segment 7 bases; nucleotides outside the gene matches: 10. The CDR3 sequence is 17 residues long. The CDR3 spells CAISESLFVTSGNEQFF. DNA for the CDR3: TGTGCCATCAGTGAGTCGCTCTTTGTAACTAGCGGGAATGAGCAGTTCTTC.

This chain joins TRBV5-1 and TRBJ2-2, with D possibly TRBD1 on 5 matching bases. Germline V gene data show CDR1 as SGHRS and CDR2 as YFSETQ. There are 14 residues in the CDR3. Between the trimmed V and J ends, which lost 5 bases and 1 base, there was a span of 9 bases. In DNA, the CDR3 is TGCGCCAGCAGACCCGACAGGAACACCGGGGAGCTGTTTTTT. Translated, it gives CASRPDRNTGELFF.

This rearrangement joins TRBV5-4 to TRBJ2-7, with D tentatively TRBD1 (6 bases). Germline loops: CDR1 SGHNT, CDR2 YYREEE (reference sequence). There are 14 residues in the CDR3. The ends were cut back, 1 base at V and 4 bases at J, with 12 bases in the middle. The CDR3 loop is CASSLRGISYEQYF. The CDR3 region has the DNA TGTGCCAGCAGCTTGAGGGGGATTTCGTACGAGCAGTACTTC.

This clone has only one observation. This chain links TRBV5-4 with TRBJ2-3, with 11 bases fitting TRBD1. The CDR3 totals 17 residues. Trimming at V came to 3 bases and at J to 1 base, leaving 7 bases not matched to a gene. Germline V lookup: CDR1 SGHNT, CDR2 YYREEE (reference sequence). CDR3 in amino acids: CASSWGTGGRGTDTQYF. The CDR3 DNA follows: TGTGCCAGCAGCTGGGGGACAGGGGGAAGGGGCACAGATACGCAGTATTTT.

The V gene is TRBV4-2, the J gene TRBJ1-4, with D unresolved. The CDR3 is 14 amino acids. V shed 0 bases and J shed 4 bases, with 6 bases lying between them. Germline assignment: CDR1 LGHNA and CDR2 YNFKEQ. CDR3: CASSQDPRNEKLFF. For the CDR3, the DNA is TGTGCCAGCAGCCAAGATCCCCGTAATGAAAAACTGTTTTTT.